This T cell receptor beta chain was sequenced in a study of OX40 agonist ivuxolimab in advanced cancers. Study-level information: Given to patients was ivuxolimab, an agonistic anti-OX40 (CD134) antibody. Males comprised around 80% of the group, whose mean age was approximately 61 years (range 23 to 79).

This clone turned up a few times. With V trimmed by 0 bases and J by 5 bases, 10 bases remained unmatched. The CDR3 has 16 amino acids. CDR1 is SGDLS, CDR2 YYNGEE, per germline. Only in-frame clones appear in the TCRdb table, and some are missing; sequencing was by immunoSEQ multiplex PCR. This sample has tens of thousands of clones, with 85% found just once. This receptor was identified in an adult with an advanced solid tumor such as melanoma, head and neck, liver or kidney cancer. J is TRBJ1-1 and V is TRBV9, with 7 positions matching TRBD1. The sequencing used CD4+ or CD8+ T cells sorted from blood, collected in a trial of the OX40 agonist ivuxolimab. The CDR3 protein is CASSVESSRGRTEAFF. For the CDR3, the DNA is TGTGCCAGCAGCGTAGAAAGCAGCAGGGGGAGGACTGAAGCTTTCTTT.